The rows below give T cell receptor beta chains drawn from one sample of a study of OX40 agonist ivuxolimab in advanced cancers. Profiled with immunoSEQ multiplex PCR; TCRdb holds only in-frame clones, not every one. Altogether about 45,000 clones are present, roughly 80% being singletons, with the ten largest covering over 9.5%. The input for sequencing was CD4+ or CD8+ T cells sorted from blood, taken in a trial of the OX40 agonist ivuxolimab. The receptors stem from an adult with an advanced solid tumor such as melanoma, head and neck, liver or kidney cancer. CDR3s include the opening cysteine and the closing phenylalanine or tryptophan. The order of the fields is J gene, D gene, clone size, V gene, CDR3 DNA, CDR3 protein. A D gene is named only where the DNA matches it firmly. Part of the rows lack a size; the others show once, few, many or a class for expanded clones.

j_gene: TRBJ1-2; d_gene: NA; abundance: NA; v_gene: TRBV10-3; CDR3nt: TGTGCCATCAGCGAAATAACTGCCTATGGCTACACCTTC; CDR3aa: CAISEITAYGYTF
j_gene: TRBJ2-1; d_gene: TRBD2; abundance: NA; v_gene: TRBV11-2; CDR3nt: TGTGCCAGCGTCCAACTAGCGGGATCCTCTGAGCAGTTCTTC; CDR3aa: CASVQLAGSSEQFF
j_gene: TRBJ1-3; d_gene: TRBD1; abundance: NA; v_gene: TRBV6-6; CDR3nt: TGTGCCAGCAGCAATGGACAGGGGGCCTCTGGAAACACCATATATTTT; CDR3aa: CASSNGQGASGNTIYF
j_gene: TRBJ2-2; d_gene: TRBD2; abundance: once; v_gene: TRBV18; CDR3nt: TGTGCCAGCTCACCGTCGGCTAGCGGCCAGAACACCGGGGAGCTGTTTTTT; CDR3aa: CASSPSASGQNTGELFF
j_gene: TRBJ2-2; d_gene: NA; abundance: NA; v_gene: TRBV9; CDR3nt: TGTGCCAGCAGCGTAGGAGACATCTACACCGGGGAGCTGTTTTTT; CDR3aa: CASSVGDIYTGELFF
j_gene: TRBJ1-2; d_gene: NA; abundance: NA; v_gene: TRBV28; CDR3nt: TGTGCCAGCAGTCCGACTAATCTCCGTGGCTACACCTTC; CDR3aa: CASSPTNLRGYTF
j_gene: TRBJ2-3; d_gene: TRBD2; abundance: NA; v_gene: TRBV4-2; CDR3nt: TGTGCCAGCAGCCAAGAGCCTAGCGGGAGACGACCAGATACGCAGTATTTT; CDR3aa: CASSQEPSGRRPDTQYF
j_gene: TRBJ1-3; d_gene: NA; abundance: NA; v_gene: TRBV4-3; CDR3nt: TGCGCCAGCAGCCAAGAAACAGGCCCTGGAAACACCATATATTTT; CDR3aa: CASSQETGPGNTIYF
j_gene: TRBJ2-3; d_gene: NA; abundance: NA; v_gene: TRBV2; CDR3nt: TGTGCCAGCAGTGAGAGGAGGCTAGCGAACACAGATACGCAGTATTTT; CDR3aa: CASSERRLANTDTQYF
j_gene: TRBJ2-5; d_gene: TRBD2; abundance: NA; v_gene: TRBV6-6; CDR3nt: TGTGCCAGCAGTTCCCCGGCTAGCGGGCGGGAGACCCAGTACTTC; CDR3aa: CASSSPASGRETQYF
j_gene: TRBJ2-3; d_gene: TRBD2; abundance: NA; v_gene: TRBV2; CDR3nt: TGTGCCAGCAGGGCGGGACTAGCGGGAGAGGCAGATACGCAGTATTTT; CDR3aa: CASRAGLAGEADTQYF
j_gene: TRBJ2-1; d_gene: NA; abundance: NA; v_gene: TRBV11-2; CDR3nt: TGTGCCAGCAGCTTAAATCCCCAGACACTCTACAATGAGCAGTTCTTC; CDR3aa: CASSLNPQTLYNEQFF
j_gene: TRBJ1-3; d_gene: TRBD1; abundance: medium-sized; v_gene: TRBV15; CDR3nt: TGTGCCACCAGCAGAGCTACAGGGGGAGGAAACACCATATATTTT; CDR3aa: CATSRATGGGNTIYF
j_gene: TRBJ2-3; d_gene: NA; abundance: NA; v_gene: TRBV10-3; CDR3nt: TGTGCCATCAGTGAGTCGGTAGGGACGGCAGATACGCAGTATTTT; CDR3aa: CAISESVGTADTQYF
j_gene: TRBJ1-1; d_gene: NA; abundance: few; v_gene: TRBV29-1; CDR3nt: TGCAGCGCCGGGAGGGCGAACACTGAAGCTTTCTTT; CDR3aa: CSAGRANTEAFF
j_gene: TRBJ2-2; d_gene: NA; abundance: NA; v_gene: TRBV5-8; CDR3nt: TGTGCCAGCAGCTCTGGTGGGTATTCGAACACCGGGGAGCTGTTTTTT; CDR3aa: CASSSGGYSNTGELFF